This T cell receptor beta chain was sequenced during a study of neurological immune-mediated disorders (dated by TCRdb to the late 2010s). In terms of the full investigation: Using UMI-based sequencing, the study compared peripheral blood TCR-beta repertoires from patients with HTLV-I-associated myelopathy (HAM/TSP), patients with multiple sclerosis, and healthy controls. Longitudinal samples, technical triplicates and paired sorted CD4+ and CD8+ T-cell subsets, alongside PBMC samples, were included among the roughly 100 TCR-beta libraries. The cohort included about 66 subjects: approximately 14 with HAM/TSP, around 35 with multiple sclerosis, and some 20 healthy controls.

cDNA synthesis used template-switch 5'RACE with a primer carrying a 10-nucleotide random unique molecular identifier tagging each TCR transcript. Every sequencing run covered 15-18 subjects and yielded more than 160 million TCR-beta sequences. Total RNA was extracted with the RNeasy kit. TCR-beta VDJ regions were amplified with primers for the TCR constant region and the 5'RACE anchor, using the KAPA Real-time Library Amplification kit. A first PCR added sample indexes and Illumina adaptors, and a second PCR then raised library yield. The roughly 650 bp TCR product was size-selected on a 2% E-gel SizeSelection system after Ampure bead purification. Library quality was checked on a Bioanalyzer, concentration was measured with Qubit, and libraries were quantified with the Kapa Library Quantification kit before pooling. An Illumina HiSeq 2500 was used to sequence the libraries paired-end at 2 x 150 bp. To increase sequence diversity, about 25-31% phiX was spiked into each library pool. In the original analysis: Quality-filtered reads were processed with the UMI-based MiGEC pipeline, which removed over 75% of raw TCR sequences during error correction. VDJ genes were aligned to IMGT germline references, and each clonotype was defined by a unique CDR3 amino acid sequence together with V-J genes. Clonal expansion, Shannon diversity, and CDR3 relatedness (CalcPairwiseDistances, ClusterSamples) were evaluated with VDJtools, and phylogenetic trees were built with CLCbio workbench. Clones with at least 8 unique UMIs were defined as expanded, with this threshold being based on coefficient-of-variation modelling across technical triplicates. TCRdb redid the processing of the public reads, applying fastp at Q25 and MiXCR, and retained in-frame beta chains. Each CDR3 protein gets just one entry, which takes the most common genes and DNA from the rows behind it. The V and J calls and clone size are TCRdb's, not the authors'. The sample table lists about 5,000 distinct CDR3 sequences, less than 25% of them with a count of one. The ten top clones hold roughly two fifths of the sample.

In its sample, this clonotype was seen many times. Its antigen remains unidentified. Qualities for individual bases were not recorded, and no much larger clone is one base off. General conclusions and limits of the study: TCR clonal expansion was greatest in HAM/TSP patients and smallest in MS patients, who ranked below even healthy controls. No identical CDR3 amino acid sequences were shared among expanded clones across subjects, suggesting private TCR-beta repertoires in all groups.

TCR libraries for sorted subsets were made from under 1.1 million sorted CD4+ or CD8+ T cells. Peripheral blood underwent Ficoll-Hypaque density gradient centrifugation to isolate PBMCs, which were then cryopreserved in liquid nitrogen. Paired sorted CD4+ and CD8+ subsets came from healthy controls, HAM/TSP patients and MS patients. The receptor's source is a woman aged 55-70 years with HTLV-1-associated myelopathy (HAM/TSP). The sample taken for sequencing was CD8+ T cells from blood.

The CDR3 protein: CSVWLSVYGYTF. The DNA reads TGCAGCGTTTGGTTGAGTGTCTATGGCTACACCTTC. Here the chain combines TRBV29-1 and TRBJ1-2, with the D gene uncertain. As encoded in the germline V gene, CDR1 is SQVTM while CDR2 is ANQGSEA. V is cut by 5 bases and J by 4 bases, and the space between the germline ends is 11 bases. Its CDR3 holds 12 amino acids, cysteine through phenylalanine. Only the CDR3 region is kept as DNA, spanning 36 bases read in frame from base 1.